This T cell receptor beta chain was identified during a study of identifying expanded T cells in peripheral blood. No infections or other immune events were documented during collection. Germline values: CDR1 SGHRS, CDR2 YFSETQ. V lost 4 bases and J lost 7; bases outside the gene matches: 17. The CDR3 length is 17 residues. In regard to this clone: Its antigen remains unknown.

The assay was immunoSEQ multiplex PCR, and TCRdb's table has in-frame clones only and misses some. This table holds 100,000 to 110,000 clones, 88% found once. Study-level findings and limits: Clone count variance between roughly 2-week samples rose with total template count. Technical replicates showed roughly 1.2 changed clones; roughly two weeks around 15; four weeks 19.

Input material: blood. The J gene is TRBJ2-1, the V gene TRBV5-1, with 7 bases matching TRBD2. The source of this sequence is a person between 18 and 69 years old in good health. The CDR3 is CASSLDPLGGAGNEQFF. Here the CDR3 DNA reads TGCGCCAGCAGCCTGGACCCTTTGGGGGGAGCGGGAAATGAGCAGTTCTTC.